Included here is one T cell receptor beta chain sequence, with context. Germline lookup yields CDR1 LGHDT and CDR2 YNNKEL (reference sequence). V was shortened by 5 bases and J by 4 bases, with 8 bases between the two germline ends. CDR3 size: 13 residues. The data derive from a study of T cell responses to AZD1222 COVID-19 vaccine. This table comes from immunoSEQ multiplex PCR, and its TCRdb copy is limited to in-frame clones, with some not included. Of about 100,000 clones in the sample, about 86% were seen once. The source of this sequence is an adult in good health. The sample was peripheral blood, taken on day 0 of AZD1222 vaccination. V usage is TRBV3-1 (or the pseudogene TRBV3-2) and J usage is TRBJ2-2; D gene uncertain. As DNA, the CDR3 is TGTGCCAGCAGCGGTATGTCCACCGGGGAGCTGTTTTTT. This sequence encodes CASSGMSTGELFF.